The sequence of this TCR beta chain was determined in a study of cytomegalovirus exposure and HLA in healthy donors (dated 2017 in TCRdb). About the study as a whole: According to a later analysis, one platform produced both the 120 validation repertoires and the 550 to 800 repertoires of the first cohort. Along with the roughly 700-subject first cohort, a separate validation cohort of over a hundred different subjects was used. The study aimed to test whether cataloging public T cell receptors could reveal signatures of past pathogen exposure. To predict cytomegalovirus infection status, the study brought together high-throughput TCR immunosequencing, statistical association of individual TCRs with disease status, and machine learning.

This clone was detected only a few times. This clone's antigen is unknown. There are no base qualities to consult, and no much larger clone falls within one base. The V end gives up 6 bases and the J end 7 bases, leaving 9 bases in the junction not matched to a gene. The CDR3 covers 14 residues, taking in both the cysteine and the phenylalanine. The retained sequence is limited to the CDR3, 42 bases, with the frame set at the first base. The germline V gene (reference sequence) yields LNHDA for CDR1 and SQIVND for CDR2. General conclusions and limits of the study: In a later analysis, TCRs clustered in the first cohort were found to also tend to co-occur in the 120 validation repertoires, with 85% to 95% of cluster scores above 0. In vitro tests confirmed that a few of the cytomegalovirus-associated TCR beta chains recognize cytomegalovirus antigens. In the study, around 150 TCR beta chains were listed as associated with cytomegalovirus. In both the original and validation cohorts, the classifier was reported to diagnose cytomegalovirus status with high specificity and sensitivity. While some public TCRs were present in many individuals, most TCR sequences turned up only very rarely across donors. The validation cohort had no HLA typing available for a later analysis, so co-occurrence within that cohort was assessed over all 120 repertoires. According to the authors, the approach could potentially be generalized to other disease states and immunological phenotypes.

Preparation of the library involved the immunoSEQ multiplex PCR assay. The paper's data handling went like this. To diagnose cytomegalovirus status from the catalog of TCR beta chain sequences, a statistical classification framework was built. TCRdb stores this immuneACCESS table with in-frame sequences only. Part of the clones is absent; in the studies checked, under half of the shortfall reflects unresolved V genes, and no reason is known for the rest. That table furnishes V, J and clone size, whereas the DNA furnished D and trimming. Counted in this sample were over 150,000 clones; roughly 88% of them appeared once. The top ten clones comprise around 15% of the sample. The donors were included in the validation cohort of over a hundred subjects, a group kept apart from the 666-subject first cohort.

Recombination joined TRBV19 with TRBJ2-1, with 7 bases in between that match TRBD2. The material sequenced was PBMCs. This clonotype originated in a woman in her twenties or thirties in good health and CMV-seropositive. The CDR3 sequence is CASSSRAGVNEQFF. Read as DNA, the sequence is TGTGCCAGTAGCTCGCGTGCGGGGGTTAATGAGCAGTTCTTC.